The clone carrying this T cell receptor beta chain was detected only a few times. Its antigen is unidentified. Being one base from a much bigger clone, this may be a read error. The CDR3 does not close with the conserved phenylalanine or tryptophan, likely indicating a read error. This sample was taken from a study of T cells in Graves' hyperthyroidism and ophthalmopathy. Notes on the study in general: It was a median about 6 months before onset that the model predicted ophthalmopathy.

This CDR3 contains 13 residues. Trimming pared 3 bases from V and 1 base from J, leaving 6 bases between. Germline lookup yields CDR1 MNHEY and CDR2 SVGAGI. TCR beta CDR3 regions were amplified from RNA. HTBI primers drove first-round RT-PCR of the TCR CDR3. TCRdb used MiXCR to reprocess the multiplex PCR reads, holding one entry per CDR3 protein. Of about 290,000 distinct CDR3 sequences listed, about 14% are singletons. The blood sample was taken at first hyperthyroidism diagnosis, before any ophthalmopathy symptoms. About 10 ml of fresh peripheral blood supplied the PBMCs. J is TRBJ1-1 and V is TRBV6-5; D unclear. The receptor was derived from a woman between 25 and 40 years old with Graves' hyperthyroidism that later progressed to Graves' ophthalmopathy. The sample consisted of blood. CDR3 protein: CASSYHRNTEAFS. In DNA, the CDR3 is TGTGCCAGCAGTTATCACCGGAACACTGAAGCTTTCTCT.